These 3 T cell receptor beta chains were sequenced from one sample in a study of T-cell reconstitution after alpha-beta-depleted transplantation in children. Unique molecular identifiers were used to barcode this TCRbeta library. TCRdb recomputed calls from the PCR reads with MiXCR, one row per CDR3 protein. The profile shows 200,000 to 250,000 distinct CDR3 sequences, around 8.9% of them singletons. The sequences come from PBMCs from the stem cell graft donor, collected from the stem cell graft. These receptors all come from a human donor who donated a stem cell graft to a child with SCID.

This clonotype was counted ten times or more. In DNA form, the CDR3 reads TGTGCCAGCAGTTACGCAACTTTTAGCCAGCCCCAGCATTTT. Translated: CASSYATFSQPQHF. This rearrangement joins TRBV12-3 or TRBV12-4 to TRBJ1-5; D uncertain. The CDR3 runs 14 residues. V was cut by 4 bases and J by 7 bases, with 14 bases left in between.

This clonotype was recorded at least ten times. The chain has TRBV7-7 and TRBJ2-3; no clear D. V lost 2 bases and J lost 0, with 9 bases in between. The CDR3 is 15 amino acids. Germline CDR1 and CDR2: SSHAT and FNYEAQ (reference sequence). The CDR3: CASSLSPRSTDTQYF. The DNA for the CDR3 is TGTGCCAGCAGCTTAAGTCCCCGCAGCACAGATACGCAGTATTTT.

This clonotype was observed at least ten times. This chain uses TRBV7-2 with TRBJ2-3, with D unclear. With 3 bases removed from V and 0 bases from J, the gap between germline ends came to 10 bases. The germline V gene encodes CDR1 SGHTA and CDR2 FQGNSA. This CDR3 comprises 15 residues. The CDR3 DNA follows: TGTGCCAGCAGCTTCGCAGGACCCAGCACAGATACGCAGTATTTT. It encodes CASSFAGPSTDTQYF. The full variable domain, with the rest looked up from reference TRBV7-2 and TRBJ2-3, is GAGVSQSPSNKVTEKGKDVELRCDPISGHTALYWYRQSLGQGLEFLIYFQGNSAPDKSGLPSDRFSAERTGGSVSTLTIQRTQQEDSAVYLCASSFAGPSTDTQYFGPGTRLTVL.